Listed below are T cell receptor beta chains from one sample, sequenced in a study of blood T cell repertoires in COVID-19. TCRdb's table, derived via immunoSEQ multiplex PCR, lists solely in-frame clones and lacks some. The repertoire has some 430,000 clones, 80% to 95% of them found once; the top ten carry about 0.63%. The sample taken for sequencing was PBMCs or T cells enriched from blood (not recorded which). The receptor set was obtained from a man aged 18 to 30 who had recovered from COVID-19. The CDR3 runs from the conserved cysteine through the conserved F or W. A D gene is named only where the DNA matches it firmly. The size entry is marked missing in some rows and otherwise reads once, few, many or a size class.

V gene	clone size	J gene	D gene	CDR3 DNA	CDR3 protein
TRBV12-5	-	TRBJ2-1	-	TGTGCTAGTGGTCGGGAGAGTGAGCAGTTCTTC	CASGRESEQFF
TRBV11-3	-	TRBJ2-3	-	TGTGCCAGCAGCGTCCGCGGGGCGTCAGATACGCAGTATTTT	CASSVRGASDTQYF
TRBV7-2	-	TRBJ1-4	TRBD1	TGTGCCAGCAGCAAGCGGACAGGGGGACGAGAAAAACTGTTTTTT	CASSKRTGGREKLFF
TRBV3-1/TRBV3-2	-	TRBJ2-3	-	TGTGCCAGCAGCTTCGGACAGCCCACAGATACGCAGTATTTT	CASSFGQPTDTQYF
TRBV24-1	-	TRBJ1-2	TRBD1	TGTGCCACCAGGGACAGGAACTATGGCTACACCTTC	CATRDRNYGYTF
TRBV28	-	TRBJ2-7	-	TGTGCCAGCAGCCAGAAACCATACGAGCAGTACTTC	CASSQKPYEQYF
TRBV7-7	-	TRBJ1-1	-	TGTGCCAGCAGCTTAGAGGACGGGGGAAGTCGTACTGAAGCTTTCTTT	CASSLEDGGSRTEAFF
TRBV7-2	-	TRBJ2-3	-	TGTGCCAGCAGCCTCAGTTCCCCAGATACGCAGTATTTT	CASSLSSPDTQYF
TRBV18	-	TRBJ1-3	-	TGTGCCAGCTCATCTTCTTCTAGTTCTGGAAACACCATATATTTT	CASSSSSSSGNTIYF
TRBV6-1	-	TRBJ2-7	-	TGTGCCAGCAGTGAAGCCGGAGGGGAGCAGTACTTC	CASSEAGGEQYF
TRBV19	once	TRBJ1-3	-	TGTGCCAGTAGTTTCTACTCTGGAAACACCATATATTTT	CASSFYSGNTIYF
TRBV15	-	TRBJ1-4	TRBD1	TGTGCCACCAGCAAGAGGGGGCTAGGTGAAAAACTGTTTTTT	CATSKRGLGEKLFF
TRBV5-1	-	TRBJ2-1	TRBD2	TGCGCCAGCAGCTTAGCGGGACTGACCTCCAATGAGCAGTTCTTC	CASSLAGLTSNEQFF
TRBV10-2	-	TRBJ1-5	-	TGCGCCAGCAGTGACGGGTTTGGTAATCAGCCCCAGCATTTT	CASSDGFGNQPQHF
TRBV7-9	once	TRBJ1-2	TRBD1	TGTGCCAGCAGCTCCGGACAGGTTAAAGATGGCTACACCTTC	CASSSGQVKDGYTF
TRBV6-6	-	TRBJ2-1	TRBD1	TGTGCCAGCGGCCAGGGGGCGTCTCGGCAGTTCTTC	CASGQGASRQFF
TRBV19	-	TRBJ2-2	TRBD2	TGTGCCAGTAGGGCTAGCGGTGACACCGGGGAGCTGTTTTTT	CASRASGDTGELFF
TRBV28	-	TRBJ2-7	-	TGTGCCAGCAGTGGTGTTGGGGCGCGCGAGCAGTACTTC	CASSGVGAREQYF
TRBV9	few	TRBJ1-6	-	TGTGCCAGCAGCGTAGGTCCGGGAGATAATTCACCCCTCCACTTT	CASSVGPGDNSPLHF
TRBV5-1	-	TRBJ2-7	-	TGCGCCAGCAGTCCGAGCTCCTACGAGCAGTACTTC	CASSPSSYEQYF
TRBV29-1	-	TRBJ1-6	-	TGCAGCGTGATGGGGGGATATGGTTCACCCCTCCACTTT	CSVMGGYGSPLHF
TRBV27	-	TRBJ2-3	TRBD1	TGTGCCAGCAGCCGGGACAGGGGGTACACAGATACGCAGTATTTT	CASSRDRGYTDTQYF
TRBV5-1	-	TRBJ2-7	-	TGCGCCAGCAGCTCGACAGTTTCCTACGAGCAGTACTTC	CASSSTVSYEQYF
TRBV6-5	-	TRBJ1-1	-	TGTGCCAGCAGTTACGGGCGGGGCCTCGCTGAAGCTTTCTTT	CASSYGRGLAEAFF
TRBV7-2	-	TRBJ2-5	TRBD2	TGTGCCAGCAGCTTATGGGCGGGGGGGCGTCCAGAGACCCAGTACTTC	CASSLWAGGRPETQYF